A single sample gave rise to the 18 T cell receptor beta chains below, sequenced in a study of T-cell reconstitution after alpha-beta-depleted transplantation in children. Construction of the TCRbeta library involved unique molecular identifiers. Each CDR3 protein gets one entry after TCRdb re-called the PCR reads with MiXCR. The sample yields around 440,000 distinct CDR3 sequences, around 15% seen once. The sequenced sample was PBMCs, mostly from graft donor cells, obtained 360 days after TCRalphabeta/CD19-depleted stem cell transplant. These receptors were taken from a boy less than two years old who had a stem cell transplant for Wiskott-Aldrich syndrome, so the T cells may come from the graft donor.

This chain links TRBV4-1 with TRBJ2-3; 9 bases are a match to TRBD2. Germline loops: CDR1 MGHRA, CDR2 YSYEKL. This CDR3 has 17 residues. The V segment lost 1 base and the J segment 3 bases; nucleotides outside the gene matches: 8. CDR3: CASSQAQTSGVTDTQYF. In DNA form, the CDR3 reads TGCGCCAGCAGCCAAGCCCAGACTAGCGGTGTTACAGATACGCAGTATTTT.

Only a few counts were recorded for this clonotype. The V and J genes are TRBV5-6 and TRBJ2-7; maybe TRBD1 (6 bases). Trimming cost V 4 bases and J 6 bases, with 14 bases left between them. The CDR3 runs to 13 residues. Germline lookup yields CDR1 SGHDT and CDR2 YYEEEE. The CDR3 protein is CASSSYRAREQYF. The CDR3 region has the DNA TGTGCCAGCAGCAGTTACAGGGCACGCGAGCAGTACTTC.

The chain joins TRBV5-1 to TRBJ2-5; D is unclear. The CDR3 has 13 residues. Trimming left V 7 bases short and J 5 bases short, with 15 bases between. Per germline, CDR1 SGHRS and CDR2 YFSETQ. The CDR3 nucleotides are TGCGCCAGCGCACCCACCCCGGATGAGACCCAGTACTTC. Translating gives CASAPTPDETQYF.

Concerning this clonotype itself: Its ends do not fully match the called genes, so a read error is possible. V is TRBV13 and J is TRBJ2-2, with 12 nucleotides matching TRBD1. Germline V gives CDR1 PRHDT, CDR2 FYEKMQ (reference sequence). The CDR3 contains 18 residues. Written as DNA, the CDR3 is TGTACCAGCAGGTTGGGACAGGGGGCGCTCCTTAACACCGGGGAGCTGTTTTTT. As protein: CTSRLGQGALLNTGELFF.

In its sample, this clonotype was seen a few times. V and J are TRBV7-9 and TRBJ2-7; D unclear. Germline V gene lookup returns CDR1 SEHNR and CDR2 FQNEAQ (reference sequence). The CDR3 has 17 amino acids. The V and J ends lost 0 bases and 5 bases respectively, with 20 bases between them. The CDR3 DNA reads as TGTGCCAGCAGCTTAGCTGGGTCCGGCCCTATAGACAACGAGCAGTACTTC. Its protein is CASSLAGSGPIDNEQYF. The complete variable domain, with remaining parts taken from reference TRBV7-9 and TRBJ2-7, reads DTGVSQNPRHKITKRGQNVTFRCDPISEHNRLYWYRQTLGQGPEFLTYFQNEAQLEKSRLLSDRFSAERPKGSFSTLEIQRTEQGDSAMYLCASSLAGSGPIDNEQYFGPGTRLTVT.

This clonotype was counted between two and nine times. The chain couples TRBV12-3 or TRBV12-4 to TRBJ1-5, with 11 bases lining up with TRBD1. The V segment lost 8 bases and the J segment 8 bases; nucleotides outside the gene matches: 11. The CDR3 covers 15 residues. CDR3 sequence reads: CASDTGTGGSKPQHF. CDR3 coding DNA: TGTGCCAGCGATACCGGGACAGGGGGATCGAAGCCCCAGCATTTT.

This clonotype has only a few counts. The chain joins TRBV30 to TRBJ1-5; D is unclear. CDR3 length equals 13 residues. Germline CDR1 is GTSNPN and CDR2 is SVGIG (reference sequence). The V end was cut by 1 base, the J end by 0 bases, with 4 bases between. The CDR3 here is CAWSGNSNQPQHF. The CDR3 nucleotides read TGTGCCTGGAGTGGGAATAGCAATCAGCCCCAGCATTTT.

The table lists this clonotype with a few counts. The chain combines TRBV5-5 with TRBJ1-1, with D possibly being TRBD1 (5 bases). The V end lost 4 bases, the J end lost 0 bases, and 10 bases lay between the germline ends. The CDR3 sequence is 14 residues long. Looked up from germline, CDR1 is SGHKS and CDR2 is YYEKEE (reference sequence). CDR3 loop: CASSNTGMNTEAFF. The CDR3 DNA follows: TGTGCCAGCAGCAACACAGGTATGAACACTGAAGCTTTCTTT.

The rearrangement links TRBV7-2 to TRBJ2-1; possible D gene TRBD2, 6 bases. CDR1 and CDR2 (germline): SGHTA, FQGNSA. The ends were cut back, 2 bases at V and 3 bases at J, with 17 bases in the middle. This CDR3 comprises 17 residues. This CDR3 is CASSLMGGKSYYNEQFF. CDR3 nucleotide sequence: TGTGCCAGCAGCTTAATGGGCGGGAAGTCGTACTACAATGAGCAGTTCTTC.

This clonotype came up a few times. This chain connects TRBV5-1 to TRBJ2-5; no reliable D call. Germline CDR1 reads SGHRS; CDR2 reads YFSETQ. V was cut by 1 base and J by 5 bases, with 12 bases left in between. The length of the CDR3 is 14 residues. The CDR3 region is CASSLFVGSETQYF. CDR3 DNA sequence: TGCGCCAGCAGCTTGTTCGTAGGGTCGGAGACCCAGTACTTC.

CDR3 sequence (DNA): TGTGCCAGCACCCAACTAGCGGGGGGCTACACCTTC. Amino acids: CASTQLAGGYTF. V gene TRBV6-1 combines with J gene TRBJ1-2; D is undetermined. The V gene's germline CDR1 is MNHNS and CDR2 SASEGT. V lost 7 bases to trimming and J lost 8 bases, with 14 bases between them. The CDR3 runs 12 residues.

Only a few counts were recorded for this clonotype. The rearrangement joins TRBV5-4 to TRBJ2-2; the match to TRBD2 covers 10 bases. Germline loops: CDR1 SGHNT, CDR2 YYREEE (reference sequence). Losses at the gene ends were 0 bases for V and 5 bases for J; bases not matched to a gene: 13. The CDR3 contains 19 residues. CDR3 sequence: CASSLALVLAGVVTGELFF. The CDR3 nucleotides are TGTGCCAGCAGCTTGGCCCTCGTTCTAGCGGGAGTGGTTACCGGGGAGCTGTTTTTT. The whole variable domain, filled in from reference TRBV5-4 and TRBJ2-2, reads ETGVTQSPTHLIKTRGQQVTLRCSSQSGHNTVSWYQQALGQGPQFIFQYYREEENGRGNFPPRFSGLQFPNYSSELNVNALELDDSALYLCASSLALVLAGVVTGELFFGEGSRLTVL.

This clonotype has only a few counts. V usage is TRBV5-1 and J usage is TRBJ2-5; 7 nucleotides agree with TRBD1. The V gene's germline CDR1 is SGHRS and CDR2 YFSETQ. The ends lost 2 bases at V and 1 base at J; junction bases unmatched: 8. CDR3 size: 16 residues. In nucleotides, the CDR3 is TGCGCCAGCAGCTTATTGTCGACAGGGCTCCAAGAGACCCAGTACTTC. It translates to CASSLLSTGLQETQYF.

The rearrangement links TRBV20-1 to TRBJ2-7; 9 positions agree with TRBD1. The CDR3 length is 12 residues. The germline V gene has CDR1 DFQATT and CDR2 SNEGSKA (reference sequence). The CDR3 sequence: CKIPGQGGEQYF. CDR3 in DNA: TGCAAAATCCCGGGACAGGGTGGCGAGCAGTACTTC.

This chain links TRBV2 with TRBJ1-6; no definite D call. CDR1 is SNHLY, CDR2 FYNNEI, per germline. This CDR3 comprises 15 residues. Trimming took off 3 bases at V and 5 bases at J, with 11 bases between the two ends. The DNA of the CDR3 is TGTGCCAGCAGTGACTTTAGGGTGGATAATTCACCCCTCCACTTT. It encodes CASSDFRVDNSPLHF.

This clonotype has only a few counts. The chain carries TRBV24-1 and TRBJ2-5; the match to TRBD1 covers 8 bases. Germline CDR1 and CDR2: KGHDR and SFDVKD. This CDR3 region has 15 residues. The V gene end was trimmed by 4 bases and the J gene end by 2 bases; junction bases not matched to a gene: 5. The CDR3 loop is CATSELQGVQETQYF. In nucleotides, the CDR3 is TGTGCCACCAGTGAGTTACAGGGGGTTCAAGAGACCCAGTACTTC.

The J gene is TRBJ1-1, the V gene TRBV11-1, with D unresolved. This CDR3 is built from 14 residues. Germline CDR1 reads SGHAT; CDR2 reads FQDESV (reference sequence). V was pared by 4 bases and J by 5 bases, with 14 bases between. CDR3 sequence (DNA): TGTGCCAGCAGCTATGGGCGCTGGGGAACTGAAGCTTTCTTT. Encoded protein: CASSYGRWGTEAFF.

Many counts were recorded for this clonotype. This chain joins TRBV12-3 or TRBV12-4 and TRBJ2-1; the match to TRBD2 covers 9 bases. The CDR3 has 15 amino acids. V was pared by 5 bases and J by 0 bases, with 2 bases of the junction left unmatched. CDR3 DNA: TGTGCCAGCAGTCAGACTAGCGGCTCCTACAATGAGCAGTTCTTC. Protein: CASSQTSGSYNEQFF.